One sample yielded the 29 T cell receptor beta chains listed below, sequenced in a study of blood T cell repertoires in COVID-19. Libraries were prepared by immunoSEQ multiplex PCR; TCRdb keeps only in-frame clonotypes and omits some of them. The sample contains more than 95,000 clones, 85% to 90% of which appear only once. The sequenced material came from peripheral blood. The receptors originated from a man aged 50-60 years with acute or convalescent COVID-19.

The chain employs TRBV28 and TRBJ2-1, with TRBD1 matching over 7 bases. CDR3 size: 14 residues. Germline CDR1 and CDR2: MDHEN and SYDVKM. V shed 2 bases and J 9 bases; nucleotides not matched to a gene: 7. The DNA for the CDR3 is TGTGCCAGCAGTTTAACAGGGGAAACGGTTGAGCAGTTCTTC. Translated: CASSLTGETVEQFF. The whole variable domain, filled in from reference TRBV28 and TRBJ2-1, reads DVKVTQSSRYLVKRTGEKVFLECVQDMDHENMFWYRQDPGLGLRLIYFSYDVKMKEKGDIPEGYSVSREKKERFSLILESASTNQTSMYLCASSLTGETVEQFFGPGTRLTVL.

This clone appeared a few times. The V call is TRBV6-6, the J call TRBJ1-6; D is uncertain. V shed 5 bases and J shed 6 bases, with 23 bases lying between them. From germline, CDR1 is MNHNY and CDR2 SVGAGI (reference sequence). CDR3 length: 18 amino acids. DNA for the CDR3: TGTGCCAGCAGTCCATGTAGCGTGGGGATTCTTTGTAATTCACCCCTCCACTTT. It specifies CASSPCSVGILCNSPLHF.

The V and J genes are TRBV5-1 and TRBJ1-2, with a possible D match to TRBD1 (6 bases). The CDR3 is 15 residues long. The V gene's germline CDR1 is SGHRS and CDR2 YFSETQ. Deletions cut 1 base from V and 0 bases from J, with 10 bases between. CDR3 protein: CASSLWGGSNYGYTF. CDR3 nucleotide sequence: TGCGCCAGCAGCTTGTGGGGGGGCTCTAACTATGGCTACACCTTC.

The rearrangement joins TRBV5-1 to TRBJ2-5; 12 nucleotides align to TRBD2. The CDR3 has 15 residues. Germline CDR1 and CDR2: SGHRS and YFSETQ. Unmatched junction bases numbered 9, after V lost 7 bases and J lost 5 bases. The CDR3 sequence: CASYPPSGGVETQYF. The CDR3, as DNA: TGCGCCAGCTACCCCCCTAGCGGGGGGGTCGAGACCCAGTACTTC.

The chain links TRBV12-5 to TRBJ2-4, with 7 nucleotides matching TRBD2. This CDR3 spans 15 amino acids. CDR1 is LGHNT and CDR2 is FRNRAP in the germline V gene. The ends lost 8 bases at V and 1 base at J; junction bases unmatched: 8. This chain's CDR3 is CASLAGVGAKNIQYF. The CDR3 DNA is TGTGCTAGTCTGGCGGGAGTGGGGGCCAAAAACATTCAGTACTTC.

This chain joins TRBV28 and TRBJ1-5; TRBD1 is a possible D gene (6 bases). CDR1 and CDR2 from the germline V gene are MDHEN and SYDVKM. The CDR3 has 15 residues. Trimming stripped 4 bases from V and 6 bases from J, with 16 bases between. CDR3 coding DNA: TGTGCCAGCAGTTCCGTAACTGACAGGTCTCAGCCCCAGCATTTT. Translated, it gives CASSSVTDRSQPQHF.

The chain joins TRBV6-5 to TRBJ1-5; D call uncertain. V lost 0 bases and J lost 9, with 9 bases in between. The CDR3 has 13 amino acids. Looked up from germline, CDR1 is MNHEY and CDR2 is SVGAGI. CDR3 nucleotide sequence: TGTGCCAGCAGTTACTCCTTATCCTGGCCCCAGCATTTT. Protein: CASSYSLSWPQHF.

A single count supports this clone. The CDR3 DNA reads TGTGCCAGCAGCGCACCTCCGGGGCTAGCGGGCGAGGATACGCAGTATTTT. Residues: CASSAPPGLAGEDTQYF. The chain combines TRBV7-9 with TRBJ2-3; TRBD2 matches 8 bases. The CDR3 extends over 17 amino acids. Looked up from germline, CDR1 is SEHNR and CDR2 is FQNEAQ (reference sequence). J gave up 6 bases and V 5 bases, and 16 bases lay outside the gene matches. The whole variable domain, remainder taken from reference TRBV7-9 and TRBJ2-3, is DTGVSQNPRHKITKRGQNVTFRCDPISEHNRLYWYRQTLGQGPEFLTYFQNEAQLEKSRLLSDRFSAERPKGSFSTLEIQRTEQGDSAMYLCASSAPPGLAGEDTQYFGPGTRLTVL.

This clone was detected once. The rearrangement links TRBV27 to TRBJ1-4; D call uncertain. Trimming shortened V by 6 bases and J by 0 bases, and 5 bases separated the two germline ends. CDR1 is MNHEY and CDR2 is SMNVEV in the germline V gene (reference sequence). The CDR3 is 13 residues long. The CDR3 DNA follows: TGTGCCAGCAGCCGCGCAACTAATGAAAAACTGTTTTTT. This gives the protein CASSRATNEKLFF.

The rearrangement uses TRBV6-6 and TRBJ1-1; 7 bases match TRBD1. The CDR3 runs 15 residues. Germline values: CDR1 MNHNY, CDR2 SVGAGI (reference sequence). Trimming cost V 0 bases and J 10 bases; bases outside gene matches: 11. Here the CDR3 DNA reads TGTGCCAGCAGTTACTCGGAGGGGGCACCGAGTGGAGCTTTCTTT. Its protein is CASSYSEGAPSGAFF.

As to this clone: Compared with germline, one end of the junction differs, possibly owing to a read error. The sample holds other DNA sequences that translate to the same CDR3. V is TRBV19 and J is TRBJ2-2; the D gene is possibly TRBD2 (5 bases). This CDR3 spans 16 amino acids. Germline CDR1 and CDR2: LNHDA and SQIVND (reference sequence). CDR3 sequence reads: CASSIRQQPNTGELFF. The DNA for the CDR3 is TGTGCCAGTAGTATAAGGCAACAGCCGAACACCGGGGAACTGTTTTTT. Full variable domain (missing parts from reference TRBV19 and TRBJ2-2): DGGITQSPKYLFRKEGQNVTLSCEQNLNHDAMYWYRQDPGQGLRLIYYSQIVNDFQKGDIAEGYSVSREKKESFPLTVTSAQKNPTAFYLCASSIRQQPNTGELFFGEGSRLTVL.

This clone was seen a few times. The chain couples TRBV5-1 to TRBJ1-1, with 8 bases that match TRBD1. V shed 3 bases, J shed 2 bases, and the junction held 3 bases outside the gene matches. In germline, CDR1 is SGHRS, CDR2 YFSETQ. The CDR3 has 14 amino acids. CDR3 DNA: TGCGCCAGCAGCTACAGGGGGAGCAACACTGAAGCTTTCTTT. This gives the protein CASSYRGSNTEAFF.

In its sample, this clone ranks as medium-sized. This sample also contains other DNA sequences that code for the same CDR3. This chain connects TRBV5-1 to TRBJ1-3; D is ambiguous. CDR1 and CDR2 (germline): SGHRS, YFSETQ. The V end lost 4 bases, the J end lost 4 bases, and 6 bases lay between the germline ends. The CDR3 has 12 amino acids. CDR3 residues: CASSPGGNTIYF. In DNA, the CDR3 is TGCGCCAGCAGCCCGGGAGGAAACACCATATATTTT. Full variable domain (rest looked up from reference TRBV5-1 and TRBJ1-3): KAGVTQTPRYLIKTRGQQVTLSCSPISGHRSVSWYQQTPGQGLQFLFEYFSETQRNKGNFPGRFSGRQFSNSRSEMNVSTLELGDSALYLCASSPGGNTIYFGEGSWLTVV.

The J gene is TRBJ2-2, the V gene TRBV7-3; the match to TRBD1 covers 8 bases. This CDR3 has 16 residues. Germline values: CDR1 SGHTA, CDR2 FQGTGA. Trimming at V came to 5 bases and at J to 1 base, leaving 6 bases not matched to a gene. DNA of the CDR3: TGTGCCAGCAGCCCCGAAGGGACAGGGAACACCGGGGAGCTGTTTTTT. This gives the protein CASSPEGTGNTGELFF.

V is TRBV28 and J is TRBJ2-2, with TRBD1 matching over 11 bases. Germline lookup yields CDR1 MDHEN and CDR2 SYDVKM. This CDR3 spans 16 amino acids. V lost 5 bases to trimming and J lost 5 bases; unmatched junction nucleotides: 7. The CDR3 DNA follows: TGTGCCAGCAGTACGTGGACAGGGGGCAAGACCGGGGAGCTGTTTTTT. Residues: CASSTWTGGKTGELFF.

This clone showed up just once. The rearrangement links TRBV5-4 to TRBJ2-1, with a tentative D call TRBD2 (6 bases). The CDR3 has 14 residues. V lost 10 bases to trimming and J lost 0 bases, with 14 bases between them. Germline values: CDR1 SGHNT, CDR2 YYREEE (reference sequence). This CDR3 is CAVGGALSYNEQFF. As DNA, the CDR3 is TGTGCCGTCGGCGGGGCCCTCTCCTACAATGAGCAGTTCTTC.

This chain links TRBV19 with TRBJ1-6, with a tentative D call TRBD1 (5 bases). CDR3 length equals 12 residues. Trimming stripped 6 bases from V and 8 bases from J, with 8 bases between. CDR1 is LNHDA and CDR2 is SQIVND in the germline V gene (reference sequence). Here the CDR3 reads CASRNRYSPLHF. The CDR3 nucleotides read TGTGCCAGTAGGAACAGGTATTCACCCCTCCACTTT. Drawing the rest from reference TRBV19 and TRBJ1-6, the complete variable domain is DGGITQSPKYLFRKEGQNVTLSCEQNLNHDAMYWYRQDPGQGLRLIYYSQIVNDFQKGDIAEGYSVSREKKESFPLTVTSAQKNPTAFYLCASRNRYSPLHFGNGTRLTVT.

V and J are TRBV3-1 (or the pseudogene TRBV3-2) and TRBJ1-1; D is possibly TRBD1 (5 bases). Germline-derived CDR1 and CDR2 are LGHDT and YNNKEL (reference sequence). Trimming stripped 0 bases from V and 4 bases from J, with 9 bases between. The CDR3 is made up of 14 amino acids. The CDR3 spells CASSQDQGPTEAFF. The DNA for the CDR3 is TGTGCCAGCAGCCAAGATCAGGGCCCCACTGAAGCTTTCTTT.

The CDR3 region is CASSLPRTEAFF. In nucleotides, the CDR3 is TGTGCCAGCAGTCTTCCCCGCACTGAAGCTTTCTTT. The chain is built from TRBV28 and TRBJ1-1; D remains ambiguous. In germline, CDR1 is MDHEN, CDR2 SYDVKM. The V end lost 5 bases, the J end lost 4 bases, and 8 bases lay between the germline ends. CDR3 size: 12 residues.

Notes on this clone: The junction departs from germline at one end; a sequencing error may be responsible. The chain uses TRBV2 and TRBJ2-1; the D gene is possibly TRBD2 (6 bases). The CDR3 length is 15 residues. CDR1 and CDR2 (germline): SNHLY, FYNNEI. The CDR3 protein is CASREGTGPYNEQFF. The CDR3 DNA reads as TGTGCCAGCAGAGAAGGGACTGGGCCTTACAATGAGCAGTTCTTC.

The chain couples TRBV29-1 to TRBJ2-7; TRBD1 matches at 7 bases. The CDR3 length is 15 residues. Germline V gives CDR1 SQVTM, CDR2 ANQGSEA. V dropped 1 base and J dropped 7; count of bases not matched to a gene: 13. CDR3 coding DNA: TGCAGCGTTGAAGCGCAGACAGGGCTTAGGGGGGAGCAGTACTTC. Translation: CSVEAQTGLRGEQYF.

The gene calls are TRBV27 and TRBJ1-6; no clear D gene. Germline V gives CDR1 MNHEY, CDR2 SMNVEV (reference sequence). The CDR3 is 14 amino acids. Trimming stripped 6 bases from V and 4 bases from J, with 10 bases between. Here the CDR3 DNA reads TGTGCCAGCAGCCCCACAGCATATAATTCACCCCTCCACTTT. It translates to CASSPTAYNSPLHF.

V is TRBV25-1 and J is TRBJ2-7; 10 nucleotides line up with TRBD2. CDR1 MGHDK and CDR2 SYGVNS come from the germline V gene. This CDR3 comprises 15 residues. J was trimmed by 5 bases and V by 5 bases; bases with no gene match: 9. DNA of the CDR3: TGTGCCAGCAGTAGGAAGGGACTAGCGCAAAACGAGCAGTACTTC. Translating it yields CASSRKGLAQNEQYF.

This clone was recorded once. The rearrangement uses TRBV28 and TRBJ2-2; D is unclear. Germline V gene sequence: CDR1 MDHEN, CDR2 SYDVKM. V was trimmed by 3 bases and J by 6 bases, leaving 8 bases between them. The CDR3 runs 13 residues. The DNA for the CDR3 is TGTGCCAGCAGTTTTCTAGATCCCGGGGAGCTGTTTTTT. Translating gives CASSFLDPGELFF.

This chain joins TRBV10-1 and TRBJ2-3; TRBD1 agrees at 9 bases. The CDR3 is made up of 17 amino acids. CDR1 WNHNN and CDR2 SYGVQD come from the germline V gene (reference sequence). J was trimmed by 5 bases and V by 0 bases; bases with no gene match: 9. The CDR3 region has the DNA TGCGCCAGCAGTGAGTCCGGGACAGGGACCAATGGAGATACGCAGTATTTT. Its protein is CASSESGTGTNGDTQYF.

The chain joins TRBV6-5 to TRBJ1-6; TRBD1 matches 10 bases. The J segment lost 10 bases and the V segment lost 4 bases, leaving 7 bases of the junction unmatched. The CDR3 spans 15 residues. Germline V gene sequence: CDR1 MNHEY, CDR2 SVGAGI. The CDR3, as DNA: TGTGCCAGCAGTTCTTTTAGGACAGGGGGATCACCCCTCCACTTT. It codes for CASSSFRTGGSPLHF.

The chain combines TRBV20-1 with TRBJ1-1, with unresolved D. The V gene lost 3 bases and the J gene lost 3 bases, with 5 bases spanning the gap. CDR1 is DFQATT, CDR2 SNEGSKA, per germline (reference sequence). This CDR3 has 11 residues. The CDR3 DNA is TGCAGTGCTAGGGCCTACACTGAAGCTTTCTTT. Translation: CSARAYTEAFF.

This clone showed up just a few times. The chain combines TRBV5-1 with TRBJ2-5; tentatively, D is TRBD2 (6 bases). Germline CDR1 SGHRS, CDR2 YFSETQ. The CDR3 loop spans 14 amino acids. Trimming removed 1 base from V and 4 bases from J, with 11 bases in between. Here the CDR3 reads CASSLLEGRETQYF. In DNA form, the CDR3 reads TGCGCCAGCAGCTTGTTGGAGGGCAGAGAGACCCAGTACTTC.

The chain links TRBV11-3 to TRBJ2-1; D perhaps matches TRBD1 (6 bases). Per the germline V gene, CDR1 is SGHNT and CDR2 is YENEEA. CDR3 length: 14 amino acids. V was shortened by 5 bases and J by 3 bases, with 11 bases between the two germline ends. CDR3 sequence: CASSREDSYNEQFF. The CDR3 nucleotides are TGTGCCAGCAGCCGAGAGGACAGCTACAATGAGCAGTTCTTC.